These 21 T cell receptor beta chains were sequenced from one sample in a study of OX40 agonist ivuxolimab in advanced cancers. Here immunoSEQ multiplex PCR was the method, and the copy in TCRdb shows in-frame clones only, minus some. The data hold tens of thousands of clones, with 65% to 90% observed a single time. The sample here was CD4+ or CD8+ T cells sorted from blood, taken in a trial of the OX40 agonist ivuxolimab. All receptors derive from an adult with an advanced solid tumor such as melanoma, head and neck, liver or kidney cancer.

The gene calls are TRBV5-4 and TRBJ2-3; no firm D call. Germline V CDR1 and CDR2: SGHNT, YYREEE (reference sequence). The length of the CDR3 is 14 residues. V lost 3 bases and J 4 bases, leaving 12 bases between the germline ends. DNA of the CDR3: TGTGCCAGCAGCTCCCGCAGCATCCCAGATACGCAGTATTTT. Translation gives CASSSRSIPDTQYF. The entire variable domain, with the rest obtained from reference TRBV5-4 and TRBJ2-3, is as follows: ETGVTQSPTHLIKTRGQQVTLRCSSQSGHNTVSWYQQALGQGPQFIFQYYREEENGRGNFPPRFSGLQFPNYSSELNVNALELDDSALYLCASSSRSIPDTQYFGPGTRLTVL.

The V and J genes are TRBV2 and TRBJ2-5; D uncertain. Germline-derived CDR1 and CDR2 are SNHLY and FYNNEI. With 6 bases removed from V and 4 bases from J, the gap between germline ends came to 9 bases. The CDR3 is made up of 12 amino acids. This CDR3 is CASRRRRETQYF. CDR3 coding DNA: TGTGCCAGCAGGAGACGGAGAGAGACCCAGTACTTC.

V gene TRBV10-2 combines with J gene TRBJ2-5, with TRBD2 identical over 8 bases. Germline V CDR1 and CDR2: WSHSY, SAAADI. The CDR3 is made up of 16 amino acids. V lost 2 bases to trimming and J lost 5 bases; unmatched junction nucleotides: 10. The CDR3 spells CASSERAAGGWETQYF. The CDR3 coding sequence is TGCGCCAGCAGTGAGAGGGCCGCGGGGGGCTGGGAGACCCAGTACTTC.

The chain employs TRBV6-4 and TRBJ2-5, with 10 bases aligning to TRBD2. J was trimmed by 5 bases and V by 1 base; bases with no gene match: 10. CDR1 and CDR2 (germline): MRHNA, SNTAGT. The CDR3 runs 17 residues. CDR3 coding DNA: TGTGCCAGCAGTGACTTCACCCCGGGACTAGCGCAGGAGACCCAGTACTTC. Its protein product is CASSDFTPGLAQETQYF.

The chain has TRBV7-9 and TRBJ2-1; D is undetermined. V was clipped by 5 bases and J by 5 bases, with 13 bases between them. Germline lookup yields CDR1 SEHNR and CDR2 FQNEAQ (reference sequence). The CDR3 extends over 14 amino acids. CDR3 sequence: CASSDRGGDNEQFF. The CDR3 DNA reads TGTGCCAGCAGCGACCGTGGTGGTGACAATGAGCAGTTCTTC. Looking up the rest from reference TRBV7-9 and TRBJ2-1 gives the full variable domain: DTGVSQNPRHKITKRGQNVTFRCDPISEHNRLYWYRQTLGQGPEFLTYFQNEAQLEKSRLLSDRFSAERPKGSFSTLEIQRTEQGDSAMYLCASSDRGGDNEQFFGPGTRLTVL.

The chain links TRBV12-5 to TRBJ2-5; unclear D gene. The CDR3 contains 12 residues. The V and J ends lost 3 bases and 6 bases respectively, with 8 bases between them. Germline values: CDR1 LGHNT, CDR2 FRNRAP. CDR3 sequence (DNA): TGTGCTAGTGGTTTCAGCGCTCAGACCCAGTACTTC. Its translation: CASGFSAQTQYF.

For the CDR3, the DNA is TGTGCCAGCAGGAGGGGACGGACAAAACTGTTTTTT. It encodes CASRRGRTKLFF. The chain is built from TRBV6-5 and TRBJ1-4; weak D call: TRBD1 (5 bases). V dropped 6 bases and J dropped 10 bases, with 12 bases sitting between them. The CDR3 covers 12 residues. Germline V lookup: CDR1 MNHEY, CDR2 SVGAGI.

The genes are TRBV19 and TRBJ1-1; a possible D gene is TRBD1 (6 bases). The CDR3 has 16 residues. V lost 3 bases, J lost 3 bases, and 17 bases lay in between. Germline CDR1 LNHDA, CDR2 SQIVND (reference sequence). The CDR3 DNA reads TGTGCCAGTAGTATCGGAACAGGGCGAGCGGACACTGAAGCTTTCTTT. Its protein product is CASSIGTGRADTEAFF.

The chain has TRBV25-1 and TRBJ1-1; D is unclear. Per germline, CDR1 MGHDK and CDR2 SYGVNS. CDR3 size: 16 residues. The V end lost 4 bases, the J end lost 0 bases, and 15 bases lay between the germline ends. The CDR3 spells CASSGPGRYMNTEAFF. The CDR3 DNA follows: TGTGCCAGCAGTGGACCAGGACGGTACATGAACACTGAAGCTTTCTTT.

V and J are TRBV20-1 and TRBJ2-1; D might be TRBD1 (5 bases). V was trimmed by 5 bases and J by 5 bases, leaving 7 bases between them. CDR3 size: 11 residues. Per germline, CDR1 DFQATT and CDR2 SNEGSKA (reference sequence). The CDR3 is CSAGADNEQFF. The CDR3 DNA is TGCAGTGCTGGGGCCGACAATGAGCAGTTCTTC.

This chain joins TRBV4-1 and TRBJ1-1; D might be TRBD1 (6 bases). The V end lost 4 bases, the J end lost 1 base, and 10 bases lay between the germline ends. From germline, CDR1 is MGHRA and CDR2 YSYEKL. This CDR3 contains 14 residues. CDR3 sequence: CASSLGHTNTEAFF. The CDR3 DNA reads TGCGCCAGCAGCCTGGGACACACGAACACTGAAGCTTTCTTT.

DNA of the CDR3: TGTGCCAGCAGAGCCCCGGGGGGGGACTACGAGCAGTACTTC. It yields the protein CASRAPGGDYEQYF. V is TRBV6-5 and J is TRBJ2-7; 8 bases map to TRBD2. The CDR3 length is 14 residues. With 6 bases clipped from V and 3 bases from J, the junction kept 7 bases outside the gene matches. Per germline, CDR1 MNHEY and CDR2 SVGAGI.

The chain employs TRBV2 and TRBJ2-1, with TRBD2 matching 8 bases. Losses at the gene ends were 7 bases for V and 8 bases for J; bases not matched to a gene: 10. In germline, CDR1 is SNHLY, CDR2 FYNNEI. The CDR3 loop spans 14 amino acids. CDR3 DNA sequence: TGTGCCAGCATCAGGAGCGGGAGTTACGATGAGCAGTTCTTC. Translation: CASIRSGSYDEQFF.

This clone was picked up one time. V is TRBV15 and J is TRBJ2-3; no firm D call. Germline CDR1 and CDR2: LNHNV and YYDKDF (reference sequence). The ends were cut back, 4 bases at V and 0 bases at J, with 8 bases in the middle. This CDR3 contains 14 residues. CDR3 protein: CATSTRTSTDTQYF. The CDR3 DNA follows: TGTGCCACCAGCACAAGGACCAGCACAGATACGCAGTATTTT.

The gene calls are TRBV5-4 and TRBJ2-1; 12 bases match TRBD2. Germline CDR1 and CDR2: SGHNT and YYREEE (reference sequence). After removal of 4 bases from V and 1 base from J, the junction contained 6 bases not matched to a gene. The CDR3 contains 17 residues. CDR3 in amino acids: CASSPGLAGGSYNEQFF. The CDR3, as DNA: TGTGCCAGCAGCCCGGGGCTAGCGGGAGGGTCCTACAATGAGCAGTTCTTC. Together with reference TRBV5-4 and TRBJ2-1, the CDR3 gives the full variable domain: ETGVTQSPTHLIKTRGQQVTLRCSSQSGHNTVSWYQQALGQGPQFIFQYYREEENGRGNFPPRFSGLQFPNYSSELNVNALELDDSALYLCASSPGLAGGSYNEQFFGPGTRLTVL.

The chain employs TRBV9 and TRBJ2-2; D unresolved. V lost 4 bases and J 5 bases, leaving 12 bases between the germline ends. CDR1 is SGDLS, CDR2 YYNGEE, per germline. This CDR3 contains 14 residues. The CDR3 loop is CASSTRPTTGELFF. As DNA, the CDR3 is TGTGCCAGCAGCACCCGACCCACTACCGGGGAGCTGTTTTTT.

The chain employs TRBV4-2 and TRBJ2-3; possible D gene TRBD2, 6 bases. The CDR3 runs 14 residues. In germline, CDR1 is LGHNA, CDR2 YNFKEQ. The ends were cut back, 4 bases at V and 3 bases at J, with 11 bases in the middle. CDR3 amino acids: CASSLGGPTDTQYF. The CDR3 DNA follows: TGTGCCAGCAGCCTGGGAGGACCTACAGATACGCAGTATTTT.

This chain uses TRBV27 with TRBJ1-1; 10 bases align to TRBD1. Trimming cost V 4 bases and J 3 bases; bases outside gene matches: 2. This CDR3 has 14 residues. CDR1 is MNHEY, CDR2 SMNVEV, per germline (reference sequence). CDR3 amino acids: CASSWGTGDTEAFF. The CDR3 DNA sequence: TGTGCCAGCAGTTGGGGGACAGGGGACACTGAAGCTTTCTTT.

V gene TRBV7-9 combines with J gene TRBJ1-3; D gene uncertain. V lost 0 bases and J 2 bases, leaving 11 bases between the germline ends. The CDR3 runs 16 residues. Germline CDR1 and CDR2: SEHNR and FQNEAQ (reference sequence). This chain's CDR3 is CASSLAVGRPGNTIYF. The DNA of the CDR3 is TGTGCCAGCAGCTTAGCGGTCGGCAGGCCTGGAAACACCATATATTTT.

The V call is TRBV4-1, the J call TRBJ2-4; 7 positions match TRBD1. J lost 10 bases, V lost 5 bases, and 14 bases had no gene match. This CDR3 has 15 amino acids. Germline V gene sequence: CDR1 MGHRA, CDR2 YSYEKL. The CDR3 region is CASSKTGTASGIQYF. CDR3 DNA: TGCGCCAGCAGCAAAACCGGGACAGCATCGGGGATTCAGTACTTC.

This clone was detected a few times. The chain recombines TRBV7-8 with TRBJ2-3; perhaps TRBD2 as D (6 bases). Trimming stripped 6 bases from V and 3 bases from J, with 10 bases between. This CDR3 has 13 amino acids. CDR1 is SGHVS, CDR2 FQNEAQ, per germline. CDR3 nucleotides: TGTGCCAGCAGGTCAGGGACTACAGATACGCAGTATTTT. Protein product: CASRSGTTDTQYF. Based on the CDR3 plus reference TRBV7-8 and TRBJ2-3, the full variable domain is GAGVSQSPRYKVAKRGQDVALRCDPISGHVSLFWYQQALGQGPEFLTYFQNEAQLDKSGLPSDRFFAERPEGSVSTLKIQRTQQEDSAVYLCASRSGTTDTQYFGPGTRLTVL.